This T cell receptor beta chain was documented in a study of T cell repertoires in cytomegalovirus infection (dated by TCRdb to the late 2010s). For context, the study as a whole: Alongside well-studied HLA-B-restricted epitopes, the peptide stimulations were aimed at recently identified HLA-C-restricted CMV epitopes, whose presentation resists viral immunomodulation. Because public TCR beta signatures pointed to carriage of CMV infection together with the matching HLA type, the HLA type of each donor mattered for the analysis. What the work shows at the level of the full study, not this receptor alone: In both this cohort and an independent cohort of several hundred donors, the cumulative frequency of public TCR beta family members distinguished carriers of CMV infection plus the relevant HLA type. The ex vivo response was dominated by HLA-C-restricted CMV-specific TCR beta clonotypes, which also provided the single most frequent clonotype in two of eight donors.

The treatment or condition label on this specimen signifies: in vitro stimulation with specific CMV peptide epitopes to enrich CMV-specific T cells. Data came from an Illumina HiSeq 1500. The public reads were quality trimmed at Q25 with fastp and then assembled into clones with MiXCR by TCRdb, keeping productive beta chains. All rows with the same CDR3 protein become a single entry with the most common DNA and genes. This sample has 650,000 to 850,000 distinct CDR3 sequences in its table, and almost 30% of those were observed once. Roughly 14% of the sample comes from the top ten. The germline V gene (reference sequence) specifies SEHNR as CDR1 and FQNEAQ as CDR2. The cysteine opens and the phenylalanine closes a CDR3 of 19 amino acids. Here the CDR3 DNA is all that survives: 57 bases in frame from base 1. Between the V and J ends, shortened by 3 bases and 4 bases respectively, the junction contains 27 bases.

For this clonotype: The clone's antigen remains unknown. The input lacks base qualities; no much larger clone sits a single base away.

The sequenced sample was cultured CD8+ T cells from PBMCs, obtained from culture after CMV antigen stimulation. The rearrangement joined TRBV7-9 to TRBJ1-2; D gene: possibly TRBD1, on 5 matching bases. This TCR derives from a human donor in good health (CMV status not recorded). Some clones in this sample may be carry-over from other donors' samples. The nucleotides read TGTGCCAGCAGCTTTCCCGAGCGATCACCAATTACAGGATTCTATGGCTACACCTTC. Its protein is CASSFPERSPITGFYGYTF.